These 27 T cell receptor beta chains share one sample of origin, sequenced in a study of T cells in Graves' hyperthyroidism and ophthalmopathy. There were TCR beta CDR3 regions amplified from RNA transcripts. In the first-round RT-PCR of the TCR CDR3, the HTBI primer set was used. A single record per CDR3 protein comes from TCRdb applying MiXCR to the multiplex PCR reads. The sample lists about 600,000 distinct CDR3 sequences, about a sixth occurring once. Sequenced sample: blood. The origin of the receptors is a woman aged 40 to 50 with Graves' ophthalmopathy.

This chain connects TRBV9 to TRBJ2-3; 8 nucleotides align to TRBD1. Unmatched junction bases numbered 7, after V lost 4 bases and J lost 0 bases. Germline V gene data show CDR1 as SGDLS and CDR2 as YYNGEE. The CDR3 spans 16 residues. CDR3 region: CASSNGQGLSTDTQYF. The CDR3 region has the DNA TGTGCCAGCAGCAACGGACAGGGATTGAGCACAGATACGCAGTATTTT.

V is TRBV6-1 and J is TRBJ2-3; 9 bases fit TRBD2. The J segment lost 0 bases and the V segment lost 8 bases, leaving 3 bases of the junction unmatched. This CDR3 has 14 residues. CDR1 is MNHNS and CDR2 is SASEGT in the germline V gene. CDR3: CASQLAGSTDTQYF. DNA of the CDR3: TGTGCCAGCCAACTAGCGGGTAGCACAGATACGCAGTATTTT.

This chain uses TRBV20-1 with TRBJ2-7, with D possibly TRBD2 on 6 matching bases. This CDR3 contains 11 residues. Germline V CDR1 and CDR2: DFQATT, SNEGSKA (reference sequence). Between the trimmed V and J ends, which lost 6 bases and 6 bases, there was a span of 12 bases. The CDR3 nucleotides read TGCAGTGCATTGACTAGGATCGAGCAGTACTTC. Its translation is CSALTRIEQYF.

This clonotype came up once. The chain employs TRBV29-1 and TRBJ1-2; D gene uncertain. The ends were cut back, 1 base at V and 4 bases at J, with 4 bases in the middle. CDR3 length: 11 residues. CDR1 and CDR2 (germline): SQVTM, ANQGSEA. This CDR3 reads CSVEGLYGYTF. The DNA for the CDR3 is TGCAGCGTTGAAGGACTCTATGGCTACACCTTC.

This clonotype was counted a single time. The chain uses TRBV28 and TRBJ2-7; no firm D call. The CDR3 runs to 14 residues. Deletions cut 9 bases from V and 9 bases from J, with 24 bases between. Germline loops: CDR1 MDHEN, CDR2 SYDVKM. The DNA of the CDR3 is TGTGCCAGTCACGCTAAGCTACCCATAGTCGGGCAGTACTTC. Translation gives CASHAKLPIVGQYF.

This chain joins TRBV19 and TRBJ1-1, with D unclear. The germline CDR1 and CDR2 sequences are LNHDA and SQIVND (reference sequence). Deletions cut 3 bases from V and 1 base from J, with 6 bases between. This CDR3 contains 13 residues. CDR3 coding DNA: TGTGCCAGTAGTATTTCACGGAACACTGAAGCTTTCTTT. Translating it yields CASSISRNTEAFF.

The V call is TRBV9, the J call TRBJ2-1; D may be TRBD1 (6 bases). Germline V gives CDR1 SGDLS, CDR2 YYNGEE. V was clipped by 2 bases and J by 7 bases, with 19 bases between them. The CDR3 covers 16 residues. DNA for the CDR3: TGTGCCAGCAGCGTCGGAGCAGGGGCCATGGGGAATGAGCAGTTCTTC. Protein product: CASSVGAGAMGNEQFF.

This clonotype was counted many times. V usage is TRBV10-2 and J usage is TRBJ2-7, with 7 bases lining up with TRBD2. The J segment lost 3 bases and the V segment lost 5 bases, leaving 7 bases of the junction unmatched. The CDR3 is 14 amino acids. Germline V gives CDR1 WSHSY, CDR2 SAAADI. CDR3 amino acids: CASSSGTTLYEQYF. The CDR3 DNA sequence: TGCGCCAGCAGTTCCGGGACTACCCTCTACGAGCAGTACTTC.

Only a few counts were recorded for this clonotype. V and J are TRBV7-2 and TRBJ2-1; 10 nucleotides align to TRBD2. The V and J ends lost 5 bases and 8 bases, in that order; junction bases with no gene match: 12. The CDR3 length is 16 residues. The germline CDR1 and CDR2 sequences are SGHTA and FQGNSA. The chain's CDR3 is CASSQSPSGSRHEQFF. CDR3 DNA: TGTGCCAGCAGCCAAAGCCCTAGCGGGAGTAGGCATGAGCAGTTCTTC.

This clonotype occurred a few times. The chain uses TRBV7-2 and TRBJ2-5, with 10 bases fitting TRBD2. CDR3 length equals 14 residues. Germline assignment: CDR1 SGHTA and CDR2 FQGNSA. With V trimmed by 2 bases and J by 7 bases, 4 bases remained unmatched. The CDR3 sequence is CASSLTGTSATQYF. The DNA for the CDR3 is TGTGCCAGCAGCTTAACCGGGACTAGCGCGACCCAGTACTTC.

The genes are TRBV19 and TRBJ1-1, with 8 bases lining up with TRBD1. V lost 5 bases and J lost 6; bases outside the gene matches: 5. The CDR3 loop spans 13 amino acids. Germline V gene lookup returns CDR1 LNHDA and CDR2 SQIVND (reference sequence). The CDR3 protein is CASSGQGGSEAFF. The CDR3 nucleotides are TGTGCCAGTAGTGGACAGGGTGGGTCTGAAGCTTTCTTT.

There are many counts of this clonotype. CDR3 DNA sequence: TGTGCCAGCTCACCAGGACAGGGGGAATCTGAAGCTTTCTTT. Its translation: CASSPGQGESEAFF. The V gene is TRBV18, the J gene TRBJ1-1; TRBD1 aligns across 10 bases. V shed 2 bases, J shed 6 bases, and the junction held 3 bases outside the gene matches. The CDR3 is 14 amino acids. Germline V gene data show CDR1 as KGHSH and CDR2 as LQKENI.

J is TRBJ1-1 and V is TRBV7-8, with a tentative D call TRBD1 (6 bases). This CDR3 is 15 amino acids long. Germline V CDR1 and CDR2: SGHVS, FQNEAQ. The ends were cut back, 5 bases at V and 6 bases at J, with 19 bases in the middle. This CDR3 is CASSQHGGSPSEAFF. CDR3 bases: TGTGCCAGCAGCCAACACGGGGGCAGTCCTTCTGAAGCTTTCTTT.

The chain couples TRBV27 to TRBJ2-1, with D tentatively TRBD1 or TRBD2 (6 bases each). Germline V gives CDR1 MNHEY, CDR2 SMNVEV (reference sequence). CDR3 length: 13 amino acids. V lost 0 bases to trimming and J lost 15 bases, with 15 bases between them. Here the CDR3 reads CASSLSWGASGFF. The CDR3 coding sequence is TGTGCCAGCAGTTTATCATGGGGGGCGAGCGGGTTCTTC.

This clonotype was recorded many times. The J gene is TRBJ2-1, the V gene TRBV3-1, with a weak D call TRBD2 (6 bases). V was shortened by 4 bases and J by 1 base, with 17 bases between the two germline ends. Germline V lookup: CDR1 LGHDT, CDR2 YNNKEL (reference sequence). The CDR3 sequence is 17 residues long. CDR3 bases: TGTGCCAGCAGCCCACTCTCCGGGACTCGTTCCTACAATGAGCAGTTCTTC. Translating it yields CASSPLSGTRSYNEQFF.

This clonotype has a handful of counts. The chain is built from TRBV12-3 or TRBV12-4 and TRBJ2-1; the D gene could be TRBD1 or TRBD2 (5 bases each). Trimming shortened V by 6 bases and J by 4 bases, and 13 bases separated the two germline ends. The CDR3 extends over 14 amino acids. This CDR3 reads CASRSGEGYNEQFF. DNA for the CDR3: TGTGCCAGCAGGTCCGGTGAGGGGTACAATGAGCAGTTCTTC.

The gene calls are TRBV10-3 and TRBJ2-2; tentative D call: TRBD2 (5 bases). With 0 bases removed from V and 6 bases from J, the gap between germline ends came to 8 bases. The CDR3 consists of 14 residues. The germline gives CDR1 ENHRY, CDR2 SYGVKD. DNA for the CDR3: TGTGCCATCAGTGAGTCGGGAGAGGCCGGGGAGCTGTTTTTT. Translation: CAISESGEAGELFF.

Details on this clonotype: A much larger clone sits a single nucleotide away, making a read error possible. This sequence joins TRBV5-1 and TRBJ2-1, with D possibly being TRBD2 (6 bases). V lost 2 bases and J lost 4, with 13 bases in between. Germline V CDR1 and CDR2: SGHRS, YFSETQ. The CDR3 contains 15 residues. The CDR3 loop is CASSFQAGRYNEQFF. In DNA, the CDR3 is TGCGCCAGCAGCTTCCAGGCGGGAAGGTACAATGAGCAGTTCTTC.

This clonotype has a count of ten or more. This sequence joins TRBV5-1 and TRBJ2-7; possibly TRBD1 or TRBD2 for D (6 bases each). The length of the CDR3 is 17 residues. V gave up 1 base and J gave up 7 bases, with 24 bases separating them. Germline CDR1 reads SGHRS; CDR2 reads YFSETQ. The CDR3 sequence is CASSLSVGGSGGGEQYF. In DNA form, the CDR3 reads TGCGCCAGCAGCTTGTCCGTTGGGGGCAGCGGAGGAGGGGAGCAGTACTTC.

The chain links TRBV30 to TRBJ2-6; TRBD1 matches at 8 bases. J gave up 0 bases and V 8 bases, and 9 bases lay outside the gene matches. This CDR3 has 16 amino acids. CDR1 is GTSNPN and CDR2 is SVGIG in the germline V gene (reference sequence). The DNA for the CDR3 is TGTGCCCGGGACCGGGACAGGCTCTCTGGGGCCAACGTCCTGACTTTC. Translating gives CARDRDRLSGANVLTF.

The genes are TRBV4-1 and TRBJ2-1; 9 bases line up with TRBD1. Germline V gene sequence: CDR1 MGHRA, CDR2 YSYEKL. The CDR3 extends over 16 amino acids. V shed 3 bases, J shed 5 bases, and the junction held 8 bases outside the gene matches. The CDR3 protein is CASSQIMGQGHNEQFF. CDR3 DNA sequence: TGCGCCAGCAGCCAGATCATGGGACAGGGCCACAATGAGCAGTTCTTC.

The V and J genes are TRBV3-1 and TRBJ2-6; D is uncertain. CDR1 is LGHDT, CDR2 YNNKEL, per germline (reference sequence). The CDR3 spans 14 residues. The ends were cut back, 4 bases at V and 4 bases at J, with 8 bases in the middle. The CDR3 spells CASSRDWGANVLTF. Here the CDR3 DNA reads TGTGCCAGCAGCCGAGATTGGGGGGCCAACGTCCTGACTTTC.

The chain uses TRBV20-1 and TRBJ2-7; 10 nucleotides align to TRBD1. CDR1 is DFQATT, CDR2 SNEGSKA, per germline (reference sequence). CDR3 size: 14 residues. V was pared by 5 bases and J by 6 bases, with 10 bases of the junction left unmatched. The CDR3 here is CSAGPGTGVGEQYF. The CDR3 DNA follows: TGCAGTGCTGGACCCGGGACAGGGGTAGGCGAGCAGTACTTC.

Turning to this clonotype: Possible read error: a much larger clone is one base away. The chain's CDR3 is CASSLRTGENSYEQYF. CDR3 DNA sequence: TGTGCCAGCAGCCTCCGGACAGGGGAAAACTCCTACGAGCAGTACTTC. This chain connects TRBV11-2 to TRBJ2-7; 9 nucleotides match TRBD1. The junction had 8 bases not matched to a gene; V was cut back by 5 bases and J by 0 bases. The CDR3 is made up of 16 amino acids. CDR1 and CDR2 (germline): SGHAT, FQNNGV.

This clonotype has only a few counts. V is TRBV2 and J is TRBJ1-1, with TRBD1 as a possible D gene (5 bases). The V gene lost 4 bases and the J gene lost 3 bases, with 15 bases spanning the gap. There are 15 residues in the CDR3. Germline values: CDR1 SNHLY, CDR2 FYNNEI. The CDR3 DNA reads as TGTGCCAGCAGTGTTGGGGGAATGCGGGACACTGAAGCTTTCTTT. It translates to CASSVGGMRDTEAFF.

This clonotype was counted many times. The V call is TRBV11-2, the J call TRBJ2-5, with D unclear. Germline CDR1 SGHAT, CDR2 FQNNGV. The V and J ends lost 1 base and 9 bases respectively, with 6 bases between them. CDR3 length: 11 amino acids. The CDR3 loop is CASSLGWAQYF. DNA for the CDR3: TGTGCCAGCAGCTTAGGGTGGGCCCAGTACTTC. Based on the CDR3 plus reference TRBV11-2 and TRBJ2-5, the full variable domain is EAGVAQSPRYKIIEKRQSVAFWCNPISGHATLYWYQQILGQGPKLLIQFQNNGVVDDSQLPKDRFSAERLKGVDSTLKIQPAKLEDSAVYLCASSLGWAQYFGPGTRLLVL.

This clonotype has just a few counts. The CDR3 spells CASSSTGGGLTGELFF. For the CDR3, the DNA is TGCGCCAGCAGCTCCACAGGGGGTGGTCTGACCGGGGAGCTGTTTTTT. This chain uses TRBV5-1 with TRBJ2-2, with TRBD1 matching over 8 bases. The trim removed 3 bases at V and 5 bases at J, leaving 9 bases unmatched. The germline V gene has CDR1 SGHRS and CDR2 YFSETQ. CDR3 length: 16 residues. Looking up the rest from reference TRBV5-1 and TRBJ2-2 gives the full variable domain: KAGVTQTPRYLIKTRGQQVTLSCSPISGHRSVSWYQQTPGQGLQFLFEYFSETQRNKGNFPGRFSGRQFSNSRSEMNVSTLELGDSALYLCASSSTGGGLTGELFFGEGSRLTVL.